This T cell receptor (beta chain) is drawn from a study of cytomegalovirus exposure and HLA in healthy donors. Study results and limitations: The majority of CMV-associated TCR beta chains were reported as apparently HLA-restricted in a later analysis.

Germline CDR1 is SGHDT and CDR2 is YYEEEE. This CDR3 is built from 16 residues. Trimming left V 4 bases short and J 3 bases short, with 17 bases between. Use of 60 Vbeta and 13 Jbeta primers characterized the PCR. Assay: immunoSEQ multiplex PCR; the TCRdb copy retains only in-frame clones and omits some. The table lists roughly 73,000 clones, about four fifths of them singletons. Of note for this clone: The antigen is unknown.

This clonotype was sampled from a woman in her fifties or sixties in good health and CMV-seronegative. Input material: PBMCs. V gene TRBV5-6 combines with J gene TRBJ1-5; possible D gene TRBD1, 6 bases. In DNA, the CDR3 is TGTGCCAGCAGCATCCAGGGGACCGGGCTCAATCAGCCCCAGCATTTT. It is translated as CASSIQGTGLNQPQHF.